The 15 T cell receptor beta chains given below trace back to one sample, sequenced in a study of Ad26.COV2.S vaccination and SARS-CoV-2 variants. Assay used: immunoSEQ multiplex PCR; TCRdb lists only in-frame clones, some missing. The repertoire includes 380,000 or so clones, around four fifths of them detected once, and around 7% sits in the top ten. The treatment denotes: over 15 received Ad26.COV2.S at low or high dose, single or two shots; roughly five received placebo; per-sample allocation not given. Day 63 following the first vaccine or placebo injection was when the samples were taken. Sequences were derived from peripheral blood, sampled in a trial of Ad26.COV2.S vaccine versus placebo. These TCRs come from a person aged 18-60 years who received the Ad26.COV2.S COVID-19 vaccine or a placebo.

V is TRBV19 and J is TRBJ2-7, with 10 bases fitting TRBD2. CDR1 is LNHDA and CDR2 is SQIVND in the germline V gene (reference sequence). V trimming: 1 base; J trimming: 6 bases; junction bases outside the gene matches: 9. This CDR3 contains 16 residues. CDR3 coding DNA: TGTGCCAGTAGTATAGTCCCGCTAGCGGGAGTATCCGAGCAGTACTTC. Its translation is CASSIVPLAGVSEQYF.

This clone has more than one count but fewer than ten. The gene calls are TRBV25-1 and TRBJ1-1; a weak D match, TRBD1 (5 bases). The CDR3 runs to 14 residues. Looked up from germline, CDR1 is MGHDK and CDR2 is SYGVNS. V lost 0 bases and J lost 12, with 17 bases in between. CDR3: CASSEYIEGRETFF. The CDR3 bases are TGTGCCAGCAGTGAATATATTGAGGGGAGGGAAACTTTCTTT.

V usage is TRBV2 and J usage is TRBJ2-5, with D possibly matching TRBD1 (6 bases). CDR1 is SNHLY, CDR2 FYNNEI, per germline. CDR3 length: 14 amino acids. V was shortened by 4 bases and J by 5 bases, with 14 bases between the two germline ends. The CDR3 DNA reads as TGTGCCAGCAGTGGGTTGACAGGTCGCGAGACCCAGTACTTC. It translates to CASSGLTGRETQYF.

In regard to this clone: The same CDR3 is also encoded by other DNA sequences in this sample. The V gene is TRBV5-1, the J gene TRBJ1-3; 7 bases line up with TRBD1. Germline V lookup: CDR1 SGHRS, CDR2 YFSETQ. The V and J ends lost 4 bases and 4 bases, in that order; junction bases with no gene match: 5. CDR3 length: 14 amino acids. The CDR3 protein is CASSPGGSGNTIYF. CDR3 nucleotides: TGCGCCAGCAGCCCAGGGGGGTCGGGAAACACCATATATTTT.

This rearrangement joins TRBV3-1 (or the pseudogene TRBV3-2) to TRBJ2-5, with 10 bases matching TRBD1. Germline loops: CDR1 LGHDT, CDR2 YNNKEL (reference sequence). The CDR3 spans 15 residues. J lost 7 bases, V lost 5 bases, and 10 bases had no gene match. CDR3 DNA sequence: TGTGCCAGCAGCACCACGGGACAGGGGATAGGGACCCAGTACTTC. It encodes CASSTTGQGIGTQYF.

The rearrangement joins TRBV5-1 to TRBJ1-2, with a possible D match to TRBD1 (6 bases). The CDR3 sequence is 15 residues long. The germline CDR1 and CDR2 sequences are SGHRS and YFSETQ. V dropped 3 bases and J dropped 4 bases, with 16 bases sitting between them. CDR3 coding DNA: TGCGCCAGCAGCTCTTACAGGGCCCCCACCTATGGCTACACCTTC. Its protein product is CASSSYRAPTYGYTF.

V and J are TRBV6-5 and TRBJ2-1; TRBD1 aligns across 7 bases. This CDR3 is built from 14 residues. Trimming at V came to 7 bases and at J to 1 base, leaving 4 bases not matched to a gene. CDR1 is MNHEY and CDR2 is SVGAGI in the germline V gene. The CDR3 is CASKGAQSYNEQFF. The DNA of the CDR3 is TGTGCCAGCAAGGGGGCTCAATCCTACAATGAGCAGTTCTTC.

The CDR3 DNA reads as TGCAGCGCCCCGTTAGGAGAGACCCAGTACTTC. Translating it yields CSAPLGETQYF. The V call is TRBV29-1, the J call TRBJ2-5; D not certain. The germline CDR1 and CDR2 sequences are SQVTM and ANQGSEA. The V end lost 7 bases, the J end lost 4 bases, and 10 bases lay between the germline ends. There are 11 residues in the CDR3.

CDR3 in DNA: TGTGCCAGTTGCTGGGGAGGATCAGATACGCAGTATTTT. It translates to CASCWGGSDTQYF. The V gene is TRBV19, the J gene TRBJ2-3; TRBD2 is a possible D gene (6 bases). V shed 8 bases and J shed 4 bases, with 13 bases lying between them. Germline-derived CDR1 and CDR2 are LNHDA and SQIVND (reference sequence). The CDR3 contains 13 residues.

The chain uses TRBV11-3 and TRBJ1-6; D remains ambiguous. V lost 5 bases and J 14 bases, leaving 13 bases between the germline ends. The CDR3 is made up of 12 amino acids. Germline CDR1 SGHNT, CDR2 YENEEA. The CDR3 region is CASSPDGLSLHF. The CDR3 coding sequence is TGTGCCAGCAGCCCAGACGGTCTATCCCTCCACTTT.

The chain recombines TRBV7-2 with TRBJ2-7, with 9 bases fitting TRBD1. The CDR3 runs 15 residues. Germline-derived CDR1 and CDR2 are SGHTA and FQGNSA. V dropped 6 bases and J dropped 6; count of bases not matched to a gene: 12. CDR3 in amino acids: CASSARRDRVSEQYF. In DNA, the CDR3 is TGTGCCAGCAGTGCTCGGCGGGACAGGGTTTCCGAGCAGTACTTC.

This sequence joins TRBV10-3 and TRBJ2-1, with TRBD2 matching 10 bases. Germline loops: CDR1 ENHRY, CDR2 SYGVKD. Trimming cost V 7 bases and J 10 bases; bases outside gene matches: 10. CDR3 length: 14 amino acids. The CDR3: CAITEAGGPEEQFF. For the CDR3, the DNA is TGTGCCATCACCGAAGCGGGGGGGCCGGAGGAGCAGTTCTTC.

This chain links TRBV18 with TRBJ1-1, with TRBD1 matching 7 bases. V shed 1 base and J 2 bases; nucleotides not matched to a gene: 7. CDR1 is KGHSH, CDR2 LQKENI, per germline. The CDR3 has 16 amino acids. The CDR3 region has the DNA TGTGCCAGCTCACCACAGGGACAGCCATTCAACACTGAAGCTTTCTTT. This translates into CASSPQGQPFNTEAFF.

This clone was counted a single time. V is TRBV9 and J is TRBJ2-3; D possibly matches TRBD1 or TRBD2 (5 bases each). CDR3 length: 14 amino acids. Per the germline V gene, CDR1 is SGDLS and CDR2 is YYNGEE. The V gene lost 2 bases and the J gene lost 3 bases, with 10 bases spanning the gap. CDR3 in DNA: TGTGCCAGCAGCGTTCAGGGCGGGACAGATACGCAGTATTTT. Amino acid sequence: CASSVQGGTDTQYF. The full variable domain, completed using reference TRBV9 and TRBJ2-3, is DSGVTQTPKHLITATGQRVTLRCSPRSGDLSVYWYQQSLDQGLQFLIQYYNGEERAKGNILERFSAQQFPDLHSELNLSSLELGDSALYFCASSVQGGTDTQYFGPGTRLTVL.

The gene calls are TRBV5-5 and TRBJ2-3, with 7 bases that match TRBD1. The germline V gene has CDR1 SGHKS and CDR2 YYEKEE (reference sequence). This CDR3 region has 14 residues. Unmatched junction bases numbered 10, after V lost 7 bases and J lost 5 bases. The CDR3 sequence is CASARGPVGDTQYF. The CDR3 DNA reads TGTGCCAGCGCTAGGGGGCCCGTGGGAGATACGCAGTATTTT.